A single sample is the source of the 3 T cell receptor beta chains below, sequenced in a study of blood T cell repertoires in COVID-19. The assay was immunoSEQ multiplex PCR, and TCRdb's table has in-frame clones only and misses some. The sample shows hundreds of thousands of clones, roughly 84% of them seen only once. Input material: peripheral blood. These receptors were collected from an elderly woman with acute or convalescent COVID-19.

This sequence joins TRBV6-6 and TRBJ2-7, with 7 bases that match TRBD1. This CDR3 comprises 18 residues. CDR1 and CDR2 (germline): MNHNY, SVGAGI (reference sequence). The V segment lost 5 bases and the J segment 5 bases; nucleotides outside the gene matches: 21. The CDR3 DNA sequence: TGTGCCAGCAGTCCCCGCAGGGTTGCAGGGGGAGATATCGACGAGCAGTACTTC. Translating gives CASSPRRVAGGDIDEQYF.

The rearrangement links TRBV18 to TRBJ1-2, with D possibly TRBD1 on 6 matching bases. The V gene lost 3 bases and the J gene lost 2 bases, with 10 bases spanning the gap. This CDR3 region has 14 residues. Germline CDR1 KGHSH, CDR2 LQKENI. The CDR3 DNA is TGTGCCAGCTCACCCTCCAGGGGAAACTATGGCTACACCTTC. It translates to CASSPSRGNYGYTF.

The rearrangement uses TRBV4-2 and TRBJ2-3; 10 bases agree with TRBD2. The CDR3 spans 16 residues. Germline lookup yields CDR1 LGHNA and CDR2 YNFKEQ. V lost 1 base, J lost 2 bases, and 3 bases stayed unmatched. CDR3 in amino acids: CASSQGLAGDTDTQYF. CDR3 nucleotide sequence: TGTGCCAGCAGCCAAGGGCTAGCGGGGGACACAGATACGCAGTATTTT.